This T cell receptor (beta chain) was sequenced in a study of siplizumab effects on memory and regulatory T cells. The study, taken as a whole, reports: There was no confirmation of the suppressive function of proliferating Tregs from siplizumab cultures. Mapping to unstimulated subsets was achieved for only a minor fraction of alloreactive clones. Treatment with siplizumab left mappable alloreactive CD4+ clones averaging approximately 68% Treg-derived, compared with 25% to 30% in controls.

From germline, CDR1 is LNHDA and CDR2 SQIVND (reference sequence). V was pared by 7 bases and J by 4 bases, with 9 bases of the junction left unmatched. The CDR3 sequence is 15 residues long. A remark on this clone: Antigen: not known.

Each sample had about 10^5 TCR templates assayed. Clones were read by immunoSEQ multiplex PCR, and TCRdb kept only the in-frame ones, dropping some. The sample lists 80,000 to 95,000 clones; approximately 95% were seen once. The sequencing sample was made of CD8+ T cells sorted from blood. This clonotype was obtained from a human donor in good health. The chain couples TRBV19 to TRBJ2-1, with 8 bases matching TRBD2. This chain's CDR3 is CASNDAAGGYNEQFF. The CDR3 coding sequence is TGTGCCAGTAACGACGCCGCGGGAGGTTACAATGAGCAGTTCTTC.